These T cell receptor beta chains were read from a single sample in a study of blood T cell repertoires in COVID-19. Produced via immunoSEQ multiplex PCR; TCRdb's table is partial and in-frame only. The sample lists about 120,000 clones; approximately 90% were seen once. Material for sequencing was peripheral blood. Receptors originate from a human donor with active COVID-19. The donor label of this sample is uncertain. CDR3s include the opening cysteine and the closing phenylalanine or tryptophan. The D gene is left open where the match is weak. Some rows have no size entry. The others give once, few or many, or a class for an expanded clone.

j_call,v_call,d_call,clone_size,cdr3_nt,cdr3_aa
TRBJ1-1,TRBV7-6,TRBD1,-,TGTGCCAGCAGCGTCTGGATGACAGGGTCGAGCACTGAAGCTTTCTTT,CASSVWMTGSSTEAFF
TRBJ2-5,TRBV13,-,-,TGTGCCAGCAGCTCAAACTCAAATCAAGAGACCCAGTACTTC,CASSSNSNQETQYF
TRBJ2-6,TRBV6-5,-,-,TGTGCCAGCCAAAAGAGTGGGGCCAACGTCCTGACTTTC,CASQKSGANVLTF
TRBJ2-5,TRBV27,TRBD1,-,TGTGCCAGCAGTCGGAACAGGGGCCTCGGGACCCAGTACTTC,CASSRNRGLGTQYF
TRBJ1-5,TRBV19,TRBD1,-,TGTGCCAGTAGTATGCCGGGACAGGGGGCTAGCAATCAGCCCCAGCATTTT,CASSMPGQGASNQPQHF
TRBJ2-2,TRBV11-2,TRBD1,-,TGTGCCAGCAACCCGACGACAGGGGTGGCCGGGGAGCTGTTTTTT,CASNPTTGVAGELFF
TRBJ2-7,TRBV15,-,once,TGTGCCACCAGCAGAGGGCTAGCCCCCGTCGAGCAGTACTTC,CATSRGLAPVEQYF
TRBJ1-1,TRBV19,TRBD1,-,TGTGCCAGTAGTATCGCCGCAGGGGGTGAGACTGAAGCTTTCTTT,CASSIAAGGETEAFF
TRBJ1-2,TRBV6-2/TRBV6-3,-,-,TGTGCCAGCAGTGTCACCGGACGGGGAAACTATGGCTACACCTTC,CASSVTGRGNYGYTF
TRBJ2-1,TRBV12-3/TRBV12-4,-,-,TGTGCCAGCAGTTTGGTAGATGAGCAGTTCTTC,CASSLVDEQFF
TRBJ2-3,TRBV13,TRBD2,-,TGTGCCTCCGAGTGGCGGGGGGTCACAGATACGCAGTATTTT,CASEWRGVTDTQYF
TRBJ1-5,TRBV6-1,-,few,TGTGCCAGCAGTGAAGGGTGGGGCGGCAATCAGCCCCAGCATTTT,CASSEGWGGNQPQHF
TRBJ1-5,TRBV19,-,-,TGTGCCAGTAGTATTTGGGGGGGCGTGGGCAATCAGCCCCAGCATTTT,CASSIWGGVGNQPQHF
TRBJ2-7,TRBV12-3/TRBV12-4,-,-,TGTGCCAGCAGTTTAGGCAGGGCCGAGCAGTACTTC,CASSLGRAEQYF
TRBJ1-2,TRBV6-1,-,-,TGTGCCAGCAGTGAAGATGGGGGGGGGCGCTACTATGGCTACACCTTC,CASSEDGGGRYYGYTF
TRBJ2-1,TRBV12-5,TRBD2,-,TGTGCTAGTGGTTTAAGGACTAGCGGGGTCTACAATGAGCAGTTCTTC,CASGLRTSGVYNEQFF
TRBJ1-2,TRBV6-5,-,-,TGTGCCAGCAGTTATGACAGGCTAGTTGGGGGAGGCTACACCTTC,CASSYDRLVGGGYTF
TRBJ2-1,TRBV5-5,-,-,TGTGCCAGCAGCTTGTATATCGGGGGAACATACAATGAGCAGTTCTTC,CASSLYIGGTYNEQFF
TRBJ2-7,TRBV4-3,-,-,TGCGCCAGCAGCCAAGGACAGTACGACGAGCAGTACTTC,CASSQGQYDEQYF
TRBJ1-6,TRBV20-1,TRBD1,-,TGCAGTGCTAGTAGTGGAGGGGGACAGGGAGCATCACCCCTCCACTTT,CSASSGGGQGASPLHF